This entry describes one TCR beta chain. These data belong to a study of T cell changes during pregnancy in multiple sclerosis. The protocol was immunoSEQ multiplex PCR, while the TCRdb copy is restricted to in-frame clones and leaves out a portion. The data contain around 61,000 clones, just under 90% of them singletons. Trimming removed 3 bases from V and 2 bases from J, with 11 bases in between. The V gene's germline CDR1 is MNHNS and CDR2 SASEGT. There are 15 residues in the CDR3. V and J are TRBV6-1 and TRBJ2-1; D is perhaps TRBD2 (5 bases). This material consisted of peripheral blood, taken in the first trimester of pregnancy. This receptor was obtained from a female donor in good health, enrolled as a control in a pregnancy study. The CDR3 DNA sequence: TGTGCCAGCAGTGATTTGATCGGGACCTACAATGAGCAGTTCTTC. Its protein product is CASSDLIGTYNEQFF.